The 17 T cell receptor beta chains listed next were all sequenced from one sample in a study of post-analysis software for immune sequencing data. Notes on the study in general: TRBV5-6, TRBV5-1 and TRBV20-1 belonged to a set of roughly five TRBV segments that were more frequent in patients than controls.

Unique molecular identifiers had been added to the TCR beta cDNA libraries. MiXCR, run by TCRdb on the PCR reads, gives a single entry per CDR3 protein. This sample has around 260,000 distinct CDR3 sequences, with 35% to 45% found just once. These receptors have no known antigen. The sample was blood. These receptor sequences come from a girl aged 5-17 years with multiple sclerosis.

The V call is TRBV28, the J call TRBJ2-7; D perhaps matches TRBD2 (6 bases). There are 10 residues in the CDR3. CDR1 is MDHEN and CDR2 is SYDVKM in the germline V gene. Trimming cost V 8 bases and J 7 bases, with 9 bases left between them. The DNA for the CDR3 is TGTGCCAGCGCGGGGCGGGAGCAGTACTTC. This translates into CASAGREQYF.

CDR3 amino acids: CSAQASYNEQFF. CDR3 nucleotides: TGCAGCGCACAGGCGTCCTACAATGAGCAGTTCTTC. This chain uses TRBV29-1 with TRBJ2-1; D perhaps matches TRBD1 (5 bases). CDR3 length: 12 residues. The germline V gene has CDR1 SQVTM and CDR2 ANQGSEA. V dropped 7 bases and J dropped 1 base, with 8 bases sitting between them.

The J gene is TRBJ2-7, the V gene TRBV20-1; D possibly uses TRBD1 or TRBD2 (5 bases each). V was shortened by 3 bases and J by 2 bases, with 11 bases between the two germline ends. Germline V gene sequence: CDR1 DFQATT, CDR2 SNEGSKA (reference sequence). There are 13 residues in the CDR3. In DNA form, the CDR3 reads TGCAGTGCTAGTAGGGGACCCGCCTACGAGCAGTACTTC. This translates into CSASRGPAYEQYF.

This clonotype appeared many times. V and J are TRBV12-3 or TRBV12-4 and TRBJ2-1; D uncertain. This CDR3 region has 12 residues. For the CDR3, the DNA is TGTGTCGTCATGAGCTCCTACAATGAGCAGTTCTTC. It codes for CVVMSSYNEQFF.

This clonotype was seen at least ten times. This chain links TRBV20-1 with TRBJ2-1, with 7 bases identical to TRBD1. The length of the CDR3 is 13 residues. The germline CDR1 and CDR2 sequences are DFQATT and SNEGSKA (reference sequence). V trimming: 0 bases; J trimming: 5 bases; junction bases outside the gene matches: 1. This CDR3 reads CSAREGQNNEQFF. For the CDR3, the DNA is TGCAGTGCTAGAGAGGGACAGAACAATGAGCAGTTCTTC.

As concerns this clonotype: A read error may account for a junction end that differs from germline. V usage is TRBV19 and J usage is TRBJ1-1; a possible D gene is TRBD1 (6 bases). This CDR3 has 16 residues. CDR1 is LNHDA, CDR2 SQIVND, per germline (reference sequence). CDR3 protein: CASSPIGKGVNTESFF. CDR3 coding DNA: TGTGCCAGTAGCCCTATAGGTAAGGGGGTGAACACTGAATCTTTCTTT.

This clonotype was picked up one time. A much larger clone lies one base from this, so it may be a read error. The chain uses TRBV12-3 or TRBV12-4 and TRBJ1-1; weak D call: TRBD1 (6 bases). CDR3 length: 16 amino acids. V lost 3 bases and J 3 bases, leaving 17 bases between the germline ends. The CDR3 loop reads CASSFLPRGLDTEAFF. CDR3 sequence (DNA): TGTGCCAGCAGTTTTCTCCCCAGGGGTTTGGACACTGAAGCTTTCTTT.

This sequence joins TRBV6-2 or TRBV6-3 and TRBJ2-3; D might be TRBD1 (6 bases). V lost 0 bases, J lost 3 bases, and 10 bases lay in between. From germline, CDR1 is MNHEY and CDR2 SVGEGT. The CDR3 is made up of 15 amino acids. The DNA for the CDR3 is TGTGCCAGCAGTTACTCCCAGGGGAAGACAGATACGCAGTATTTT. Protein: CASSYSQGKTDTQYF.

This clonotype has ten or more counts. V is TRBV5-1 and J is TRBJ2-7; D gene uncertain. Per the germline V gene, CDR1 is SGHRS and CDR2 is YFSETQ. V was pared by 0 bases and J by 7 bases, with 14 bases between. This CDR3 is 14 amino acids long. CDR3 sequence (DNA): TGCGCCAGCAGCTTGGGCGTCTCCCCAGGAGAGCAGTACTTC. As protein: CASSLGVSPGEQYF.

This chain connects TRBV27 to TRBJ2-3; weak D call: TRBD1 (5 bases). The germline CDR1 and CDR2 sequences are MNHEY and SMNVEV (reference sequence). The CDR3 contains 15 residues. Trimming shortened V by 5 bases and J by 0 bases, and 12 bases separated the two germline ends. The DNA for the CDR3 is TGTGCCAGCAGTCTCGACAGAAGTAGCACAGATACGCAGTATTTT. Translated, it gives CASSLDRSSTDTQYF.

This clonotype has a count of ten or more. The V and J genes are TRBV9 and TRBJ1-6; D remains unclear. Trimming cost V 3 bases and J 13 bases, with 17 bases left between them. Germline V gene sequence: CDR1 SGDLS, CDR2 YYNGEE. The CDR3 is made up of 14 amino acids. CDR3 protein: CASSADRGIRPLHF. CDR3 coding DNA: TGTGCCAGCAGCGCCGACCGGGGAATCAGGCCCCTCCACTTT.

The rearrangement joins TRBV3-1 to TRBJ2-3, with D perhaps TRBD1 or TRBD2 (7 bases each). V was cut by 6 bases and J by 6 bases, with 19 bases left in between. Per the germline V gene, CDR1 is LGHDT and CDR2 is YNNKEL (reference sequence). The CDR3 extends over 15 amino acids. The CDR3 DNA reads as TGTGCCAGCAGACTCAGGGGGGGGGCCGGGGATACGCAGTATTTT. Residues: CASRLRGGAGDTQYF.

This clonotype was observed many times. The V and J genes are TRBV5-6 and TRBJ2-2; D is unclear. Germline CDR1 is SGHDT and CDR2 is YYEEEE. Trimming removed 2 bases at V and 1 base at J, with 6 bases between. The CDR3 spans 14 residues. CDR3 in DNA: TGTGCCAGCAGCTTAGATAGGAACACCGGGGAGCTGTTTTTT. This translates into CASSLDRNTGELFF.

Of note for this clonotype: Being one base from a much bigger clone, this may be a read error. This chain connects TRBV14 to TRBJ2-1, with 8 bases identical to TRBD2. With the DNA end fitting TRBJ2-7 better, the J assignment may be wrong. The CDR3 extends over 19 amino acids. CDR1 is SGHDN and CDR2 is FVKESK in the germline V gene. The CDR3 DNA reads as TGTGCCAGCAGCCAAGATGGTAGAGCGGGGGTGAGCTCCTACAATGAGCAGTACTTC. Its protein is CASSQDGRAGVSSYNEQYF.

This clonotype occurred a few times. The rearrangement links TRBV7-2 to TRBJ1-1, with 8 bases that match TRBD1. CDR3 length: 20 amino acids. V trimming: 1 base; J trimming: 0 bases; junction bases outside the gene matches: 16. In germline, CDR1 is SGHTA, CDR2 FQGNSA. The CDR3 here is CASSLEFTAGGGWLNTEAFF. DNA for the CDR3: TGTGCCAGCAGCTTAGAGTTCACGGCAGGGGGCGGATGGTTGAACACTGAAGCTTTCTTT.

The V gene is TRBV20-1, the J gene TRBJ2-2; a possible D gene is TRBD2 (6 bases). There are 16 residues in the CDR3. Germline lookup yields CDR1 DFQATT and CDR2 SNEGSKA (reference sequence). V lost 6 bases and J 4 bases, leaving 21 bases between the germline ends. The CDR3 spells CSASPAGRGGTGELFF. Written as DNA, the CDR3 is TGCAGTGCCTCTCCCGCGGGACGGGGAGGCACCGGGGAGCTGTTTTTT.

On this clonotype itself: A much larger clone is a single base away; this may be a read error. This chain links TRBV7-9 with TRBJ2-5; D tentatively reads TRBD1 or TRBD2 (6 bases each). Trimming removed 2 bases at V and 11 bases at J, with 21 bases between. Germline V gives CDR1 SEHNR, CDR2 FQNEAQ (reference sequence). The CDR3 is 15 residues long. CDR3 sequence: CASSLTWGADNEQYF. As DNA, the CDR3 is TGTGCCAGCAGCTTAACTTGGGGGGCAGACAATGAGCAGTACTTC.